This TCR beta chain is from a study of T cell responses to AZD1222 COVID-19 vaccine. This clone was found once. Other DNA sequences in this sample translate to the same CDR3. The CDR3 loop spans 13 amino acids. The V gene lost 3 bases and the J gene lost 2 bases, with 8 bases spanning the gap. Germline V lookup: CDR1 LNHNV, CDR2 YYDKDF (reference sequence). The repertoire was sequenced with immunoSEQ multiplex PCR; TCRdb's copy has only in-frame clones and lacks some. The sample has some 160,000 clones; approximately 93% are singletons. The specimen was peripheral blood, collected on day 0 of AZD1222 vaccination. This rearrangement joins TRBV15 to TRBJ2-7, with D possibly TRBD1 on 5 matching bases. The clonotype originates from an adult in good health. This CDR3 is CATSRDKPYEQYF. CDR3 DNA: TGTGCCACCAGCAGGGACAAGCCCTACGAGCAGTACTTC.